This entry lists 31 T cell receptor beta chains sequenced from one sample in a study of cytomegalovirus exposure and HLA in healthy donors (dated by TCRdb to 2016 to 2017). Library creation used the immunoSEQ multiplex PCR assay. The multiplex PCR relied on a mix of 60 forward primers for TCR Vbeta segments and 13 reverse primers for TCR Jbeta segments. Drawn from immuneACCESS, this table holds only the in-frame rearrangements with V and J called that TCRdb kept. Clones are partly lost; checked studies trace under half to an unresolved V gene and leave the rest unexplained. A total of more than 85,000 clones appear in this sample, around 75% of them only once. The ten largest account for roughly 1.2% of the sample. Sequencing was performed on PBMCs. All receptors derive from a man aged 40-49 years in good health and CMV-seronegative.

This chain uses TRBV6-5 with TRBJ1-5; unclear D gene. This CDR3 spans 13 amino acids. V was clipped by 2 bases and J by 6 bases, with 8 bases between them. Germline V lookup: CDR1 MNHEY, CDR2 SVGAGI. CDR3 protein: CASSYLSGQPQHF. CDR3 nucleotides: TGTGCCAGCAGTTACCTCAGCGGTCAGCCCCAGCATTTT.

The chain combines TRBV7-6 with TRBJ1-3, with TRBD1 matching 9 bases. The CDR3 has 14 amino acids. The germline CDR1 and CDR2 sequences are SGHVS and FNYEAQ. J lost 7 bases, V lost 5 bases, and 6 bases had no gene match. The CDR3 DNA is TGTGCCAGCAGCACGGGACAGGGCAGTAACACCATATATTTT. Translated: CASSTGQGSNTIYF.

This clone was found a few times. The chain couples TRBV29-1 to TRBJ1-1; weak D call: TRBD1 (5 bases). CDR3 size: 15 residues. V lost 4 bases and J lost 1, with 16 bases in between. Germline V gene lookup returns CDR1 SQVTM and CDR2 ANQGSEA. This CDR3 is CSVVHRLQENTEAFF. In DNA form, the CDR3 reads TGCAGCGTTGTTCATCGCCTACAGGAGAACACTGAAGCTTTCTTT.

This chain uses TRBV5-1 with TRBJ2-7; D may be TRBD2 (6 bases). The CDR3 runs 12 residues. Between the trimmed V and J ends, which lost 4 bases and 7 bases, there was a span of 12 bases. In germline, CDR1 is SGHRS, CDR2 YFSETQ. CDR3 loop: CASSPGELEQYF. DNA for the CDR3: TGCGCCAGCAGCCCGGGGGAATTGGAGCAGTACTTC. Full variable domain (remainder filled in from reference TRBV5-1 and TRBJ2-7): KAGVTQTPRYLIKTRGQQVTLSCSPISGHRSVSWYQQTPGQGLQFLFEYFSETQRNKGNFPGRFSGRQFSNSRSEMNVSTLELGDSALYLCASSPGELEQYFGPGTRLTVT.

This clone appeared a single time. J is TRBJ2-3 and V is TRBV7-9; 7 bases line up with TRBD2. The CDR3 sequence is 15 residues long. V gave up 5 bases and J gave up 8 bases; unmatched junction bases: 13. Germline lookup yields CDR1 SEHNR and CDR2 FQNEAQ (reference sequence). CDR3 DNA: TGTGCCAGCAGCCTCCTAAGCGGGGCGGGTGGTACGCAGTATTTT. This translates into CASSLLSGAGGTQYF.

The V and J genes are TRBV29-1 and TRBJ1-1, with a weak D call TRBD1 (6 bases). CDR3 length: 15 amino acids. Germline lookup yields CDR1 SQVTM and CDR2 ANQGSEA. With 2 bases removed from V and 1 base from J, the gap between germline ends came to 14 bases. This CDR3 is CSVEPYSTGNTEAFF. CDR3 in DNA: TGCAGCGTTGAACCCTATTCGACAGGGAACACTGAAGCTTTCTTT.

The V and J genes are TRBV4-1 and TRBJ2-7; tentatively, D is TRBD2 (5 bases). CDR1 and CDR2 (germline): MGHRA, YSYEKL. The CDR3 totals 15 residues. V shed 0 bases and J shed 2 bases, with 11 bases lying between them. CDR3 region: CASSQDAGVTYEQYF. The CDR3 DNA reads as TGCGCCAGCAGCCAAGATGCCGGGGTTACCTACGAGCAGTACTTC.

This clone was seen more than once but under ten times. CDR3 coding DNA: TGTGCCAGCAGCGGCAGGGTTCCGGGACAGGGGTTCTACGAGCAGTACTTC. Amino acids: CASSGRVPGQGFYEQYF. V and J are TRBV7-9 and TRBJ2-7; TRBD1 matches at 10 bases. The CDR3 contains 17 residues. The ends lost 5 bases at V and 3 bases at J; junction bases unmatched: 13. Germline CDR1 reads SEHNR; CDR2 reads FQNEAQ (reference sequence).

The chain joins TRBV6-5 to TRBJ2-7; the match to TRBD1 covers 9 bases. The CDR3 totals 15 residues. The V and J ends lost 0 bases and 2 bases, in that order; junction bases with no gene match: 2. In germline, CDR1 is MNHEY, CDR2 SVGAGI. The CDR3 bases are TGTGCCAGCAGTTACTCCAGACAGGGGGCCTACGAGCAGTACTTC. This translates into CASSYSRQGAYEQYF.

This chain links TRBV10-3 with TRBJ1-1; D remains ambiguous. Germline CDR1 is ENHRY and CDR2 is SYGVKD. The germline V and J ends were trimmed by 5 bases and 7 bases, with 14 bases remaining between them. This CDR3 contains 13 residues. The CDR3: CAISQVAEGEAFF. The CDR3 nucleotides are TGTGCCATCAGTCAGGTGGCAGAGGGTGAAGCTTTCTTT.

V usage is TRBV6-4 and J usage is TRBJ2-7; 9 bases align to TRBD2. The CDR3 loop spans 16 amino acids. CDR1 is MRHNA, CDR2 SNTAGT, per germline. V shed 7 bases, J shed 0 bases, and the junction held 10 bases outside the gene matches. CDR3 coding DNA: TGTGCCAGCACCCCCGGACTAGCGTCGAGCTCCTACGAGCAGTACTTC. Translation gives CASTPGLASSSYEQYF.

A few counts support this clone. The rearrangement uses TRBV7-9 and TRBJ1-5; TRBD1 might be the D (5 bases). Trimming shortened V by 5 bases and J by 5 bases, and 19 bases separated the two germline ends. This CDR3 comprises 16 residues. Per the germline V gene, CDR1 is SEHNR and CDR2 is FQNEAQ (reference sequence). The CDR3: CASSPLTGGKYQPQHF. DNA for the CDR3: TGTGCCAGCAGCCCATTAACGGGGGGGAAGTATCAGCCCCAGCATTTT.

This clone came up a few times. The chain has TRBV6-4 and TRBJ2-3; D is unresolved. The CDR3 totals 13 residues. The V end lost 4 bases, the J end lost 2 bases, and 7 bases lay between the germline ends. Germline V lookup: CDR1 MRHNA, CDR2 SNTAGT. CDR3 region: CASSGHDTDTQYF. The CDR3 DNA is TGTGCCAGCAGTGGACACGACACAGATACGCAGTATTTT.

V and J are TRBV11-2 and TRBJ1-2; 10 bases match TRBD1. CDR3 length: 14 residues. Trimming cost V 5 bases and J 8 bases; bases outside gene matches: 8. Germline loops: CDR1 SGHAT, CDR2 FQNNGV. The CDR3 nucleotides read TGTGCCAGCAGCCCTACCGGGACAGGGGTCGGCTACACCTTC. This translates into CASSPTGTGVGYTF.

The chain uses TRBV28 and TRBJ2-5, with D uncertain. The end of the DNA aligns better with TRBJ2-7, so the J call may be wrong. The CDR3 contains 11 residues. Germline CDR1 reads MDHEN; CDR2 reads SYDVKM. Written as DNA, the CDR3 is TGTGCCAGCAGTTTAGCTTACGAGCAGTACTTC. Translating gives CASSLAYEQYF.

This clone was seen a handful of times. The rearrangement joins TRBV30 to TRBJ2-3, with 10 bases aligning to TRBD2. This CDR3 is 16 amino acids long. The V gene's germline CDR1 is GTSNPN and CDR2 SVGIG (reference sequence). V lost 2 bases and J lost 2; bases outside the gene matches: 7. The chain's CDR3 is CAWSHPSGRDTDTQYF. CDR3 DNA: TGTGCCTGGAGTCACCCTAGCGGGAGAGACACAGATACGCAGTATTTT.

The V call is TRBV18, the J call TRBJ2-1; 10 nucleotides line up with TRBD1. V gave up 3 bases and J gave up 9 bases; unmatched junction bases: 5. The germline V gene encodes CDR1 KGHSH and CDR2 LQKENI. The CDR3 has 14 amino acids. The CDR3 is CASSPSGTGAEQFF. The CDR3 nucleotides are TGTGCCAGCTCACCCTCCGGGACAGGGGCTGAGCAGTTCTTC.

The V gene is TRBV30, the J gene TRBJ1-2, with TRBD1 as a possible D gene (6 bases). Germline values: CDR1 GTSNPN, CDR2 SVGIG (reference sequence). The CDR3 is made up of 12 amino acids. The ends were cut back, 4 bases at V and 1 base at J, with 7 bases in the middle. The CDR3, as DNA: TGTGCCTGGACAGGGGTTAACTATGGCTACACCTTC. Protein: CAWTGVNYGYTF.

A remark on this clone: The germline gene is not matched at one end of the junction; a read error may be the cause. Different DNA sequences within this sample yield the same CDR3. The CDR3 coding sequence is TGCGCCAGCTCACCACGACAGGACAATCAGCCCCAGCATTTT. Amino acids: CASSPRQDNQPQHF. This sequence joins TRBV18 and TRBJ1-5; TRBD1 is a possible D gene (6 bases). Germline CDR1 and CDR2: KGHSH and LQKENI. CDR3 length: 14 residues.

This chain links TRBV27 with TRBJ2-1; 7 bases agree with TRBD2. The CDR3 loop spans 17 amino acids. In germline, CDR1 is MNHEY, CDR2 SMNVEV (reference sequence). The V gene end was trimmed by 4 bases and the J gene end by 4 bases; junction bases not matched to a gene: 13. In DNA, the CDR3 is TGTGCCAGCAGTTCCCCCTGGCTAGCGGAGAGGTACAATGAGCAGTTCTTC. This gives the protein CASSSPWLAERYNEQFF.

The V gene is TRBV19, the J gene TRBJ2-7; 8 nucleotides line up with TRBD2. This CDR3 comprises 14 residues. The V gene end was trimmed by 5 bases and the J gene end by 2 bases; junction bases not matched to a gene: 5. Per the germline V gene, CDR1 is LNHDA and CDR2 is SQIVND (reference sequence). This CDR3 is CASSPRLAPYEQYF. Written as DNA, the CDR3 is TGTGCCAGTAGTCCGCGACTAGCGCCCTACGAGCAGTACTTC.

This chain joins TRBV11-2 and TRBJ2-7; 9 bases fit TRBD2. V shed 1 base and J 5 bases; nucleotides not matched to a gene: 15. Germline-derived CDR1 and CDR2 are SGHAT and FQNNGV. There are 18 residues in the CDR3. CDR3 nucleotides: TGTGCCAGCAGCTTAGGGGGTCGCGGCGGGAGGGCGGAAAACGAGCAGTACTTC. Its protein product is CASSLGGRGGRAENEQYF.

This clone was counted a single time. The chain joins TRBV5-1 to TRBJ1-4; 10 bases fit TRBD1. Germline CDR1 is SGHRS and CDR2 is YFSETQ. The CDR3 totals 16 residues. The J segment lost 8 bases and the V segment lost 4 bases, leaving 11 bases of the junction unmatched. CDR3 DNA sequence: TGCGCCAGCAGCCCCGGACGACAGGGGGCTGGAGAAAAACTGTTTTTT. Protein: CASSPGRQGAGEKLFF.

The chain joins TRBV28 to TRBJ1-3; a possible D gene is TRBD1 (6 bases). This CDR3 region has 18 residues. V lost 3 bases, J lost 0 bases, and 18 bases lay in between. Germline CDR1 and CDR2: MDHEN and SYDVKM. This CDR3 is CASSFLHRQARSGNTIYF. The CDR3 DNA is TGTGCCAGCAGTTTCCTTCATCGACAGGCCCGCTCTGGAAACACCATATATTTT.

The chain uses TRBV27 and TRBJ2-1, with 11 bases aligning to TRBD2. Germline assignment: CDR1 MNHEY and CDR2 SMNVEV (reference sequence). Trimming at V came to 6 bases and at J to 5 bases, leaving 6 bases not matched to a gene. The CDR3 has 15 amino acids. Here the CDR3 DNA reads TGTGCCAGCAGCCTCGGGACTAGCGGTAACAATGAGCAGTTCTTC. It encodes CASSLGTSGNNEQFF.

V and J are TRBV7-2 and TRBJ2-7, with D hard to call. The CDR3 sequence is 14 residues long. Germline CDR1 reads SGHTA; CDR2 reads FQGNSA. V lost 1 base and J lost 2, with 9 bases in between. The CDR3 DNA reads TGTGCCAGCAGCTTAGGCCAAGAGCCCTACGAGCAGTACTTC. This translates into CASSLGQEPYEQYF.

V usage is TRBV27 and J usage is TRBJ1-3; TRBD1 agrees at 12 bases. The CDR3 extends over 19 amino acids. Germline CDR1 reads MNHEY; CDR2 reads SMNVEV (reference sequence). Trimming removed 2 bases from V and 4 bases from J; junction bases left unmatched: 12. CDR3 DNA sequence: TGTGCCAGCAGTTTAGGCGGGCCCCGAGGGACAGGGGGCGGAAACACCATATATTTT. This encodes CASSLGGPRGTGGGNTIYF.

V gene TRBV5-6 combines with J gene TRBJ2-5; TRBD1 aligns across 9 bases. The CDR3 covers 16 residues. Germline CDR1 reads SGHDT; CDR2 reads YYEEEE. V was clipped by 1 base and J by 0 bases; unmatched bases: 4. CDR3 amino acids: CASSLWGQGHQETQYF. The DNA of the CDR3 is TGTGCCAGCAGCTTGTGGGGACAGGGACACCAAGAGACCCAGTACTTC.

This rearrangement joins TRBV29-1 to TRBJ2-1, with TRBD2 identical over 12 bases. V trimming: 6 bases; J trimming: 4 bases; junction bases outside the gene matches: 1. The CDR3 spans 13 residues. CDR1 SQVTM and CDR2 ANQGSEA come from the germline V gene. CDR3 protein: CSVGLAGYNEQFF. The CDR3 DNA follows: TGCAGCGTCGGACTAGCGGGATACAATGAGCAGTTCTTC.

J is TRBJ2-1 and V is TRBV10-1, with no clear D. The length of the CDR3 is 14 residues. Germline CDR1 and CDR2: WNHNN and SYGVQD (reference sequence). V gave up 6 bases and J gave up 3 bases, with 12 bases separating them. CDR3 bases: TGCGCCAGCAGCCTAACAGCTTTCTACAATGAGCAGTTCTTC. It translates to CASSLTAFYNEQFF.

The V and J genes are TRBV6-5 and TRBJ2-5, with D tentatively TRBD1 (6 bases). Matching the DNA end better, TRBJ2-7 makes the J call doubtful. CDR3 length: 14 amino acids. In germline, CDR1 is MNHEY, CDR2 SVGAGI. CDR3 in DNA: TGTGCCAGCAGTTACTCGAACAGGGTTTACGAGCAGTACTTC. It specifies CASSYSNRVYEQYF.